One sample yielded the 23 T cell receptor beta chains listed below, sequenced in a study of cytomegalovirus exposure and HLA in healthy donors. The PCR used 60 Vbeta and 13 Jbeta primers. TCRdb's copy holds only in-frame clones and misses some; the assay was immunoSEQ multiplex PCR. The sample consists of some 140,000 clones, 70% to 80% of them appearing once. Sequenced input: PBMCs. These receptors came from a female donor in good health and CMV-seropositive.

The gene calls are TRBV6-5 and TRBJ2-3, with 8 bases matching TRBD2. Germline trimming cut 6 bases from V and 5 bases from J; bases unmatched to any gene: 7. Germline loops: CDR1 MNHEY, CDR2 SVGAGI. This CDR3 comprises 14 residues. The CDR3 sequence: CASSYSGAVDTQYF. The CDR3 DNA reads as TGTGCCAGCAGCTATAGCGGGGCGGTAGATACGCAGTATTTT.

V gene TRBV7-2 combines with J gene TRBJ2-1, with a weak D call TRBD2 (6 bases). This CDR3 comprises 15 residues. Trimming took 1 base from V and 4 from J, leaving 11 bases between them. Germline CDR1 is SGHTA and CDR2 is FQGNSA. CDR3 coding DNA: TGTGCCAGCAGCTTAGTGCGGGGAACGTACAATGAGCAGTTCTTC. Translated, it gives CASSLVRGTYNEQFF. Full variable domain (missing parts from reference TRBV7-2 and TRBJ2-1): GAGVSQSPSNKVTEKGKDVELRCDPISGHTALYWYRQSLGQGLEFLIYFQGNSAPDKSGLPSDRFSAERTGGSVSTLTIQRTQQEDSAVYLCASSLVRGTYNEQFFGPGTRLTVL.

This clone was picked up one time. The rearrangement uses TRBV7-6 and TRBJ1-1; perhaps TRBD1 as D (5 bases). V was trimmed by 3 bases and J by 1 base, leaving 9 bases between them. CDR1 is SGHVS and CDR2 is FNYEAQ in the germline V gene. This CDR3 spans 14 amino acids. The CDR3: CASSFKGPNTEAFF. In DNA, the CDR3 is TGTGCCAGCAGCTTTAAGGGGCCGAACACTGAAGCTTTCTTT.

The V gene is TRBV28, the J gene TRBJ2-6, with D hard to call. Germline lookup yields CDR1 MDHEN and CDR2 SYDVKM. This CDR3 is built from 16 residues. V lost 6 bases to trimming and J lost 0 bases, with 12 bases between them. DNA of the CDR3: TGTGCCAGCAGCCCCTTTGGGCTCTCTGGGGCCAACGTCCTGACTTTC. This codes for CASSPFGLSGANVLTF.

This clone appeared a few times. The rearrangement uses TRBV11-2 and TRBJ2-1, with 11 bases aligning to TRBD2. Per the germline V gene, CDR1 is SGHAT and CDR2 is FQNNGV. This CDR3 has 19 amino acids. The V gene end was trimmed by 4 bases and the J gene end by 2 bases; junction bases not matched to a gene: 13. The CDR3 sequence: CASSWPTSGTSGAYNEQFF. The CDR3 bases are TGTGCCAGCAGCTGGCCGACATCCGGGACTAGCGGCGCCTACAATGAGCAGTTCTTC.

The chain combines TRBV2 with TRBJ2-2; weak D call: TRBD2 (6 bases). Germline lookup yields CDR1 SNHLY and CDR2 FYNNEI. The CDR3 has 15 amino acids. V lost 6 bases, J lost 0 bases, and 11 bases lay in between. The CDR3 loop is CASSRGLANTGELFF. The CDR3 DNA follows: TGTGCCAGCAGCCGGGGACTGGCGAACACCGGGGAGCTGTTTTTT. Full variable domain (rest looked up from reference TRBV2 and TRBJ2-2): EPEVTQTPSHQVTQMGQEVILRCVPISNHLYFYWYRQILGQKVEFLVSFYNNEISEKSEIFDDQFSVERPDGSNFTLKIRSTKLEDSAMYFCASSRGLANTGELFFGEGSRLTVL.

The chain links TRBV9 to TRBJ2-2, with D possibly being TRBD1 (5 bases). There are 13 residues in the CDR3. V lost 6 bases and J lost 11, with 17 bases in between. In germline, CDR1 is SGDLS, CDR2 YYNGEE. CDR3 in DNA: TGTGCCAGCAACACAGGAGCCTTCGGCGAGCTGTTTTTT. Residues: CASNTGAFGELFF. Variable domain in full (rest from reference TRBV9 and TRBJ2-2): DSGVTQTPKHLITATGQRVTLRCSPRSGDLSVYWYQQSLDQGLQFLIQYYNGEERAKGNILERFSAQQFPDLHSELNLSSLELGDSALYFCASNTGAFGELFFGEGSRLTVL.

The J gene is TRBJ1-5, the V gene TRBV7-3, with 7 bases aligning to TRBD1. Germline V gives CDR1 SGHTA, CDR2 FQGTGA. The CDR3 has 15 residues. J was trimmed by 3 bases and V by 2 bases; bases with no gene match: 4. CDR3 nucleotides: TGTGCCAGCAGCTTAGCACAGGGGCCCAATCAGCCCCAGCATTTT. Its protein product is CASSLAQGPNQPQHF.

The CDR3 spells CASSLSSGGAHTQYF. Here the CDR3 DNA reads TGTGCCAGCAGTCTTTCTAGCGGGGGGGCCCATACGCAGTATTTT. The V gene is TRBV6-1, the J gene TRBJ2-3, with 12 bases that match TRBD2. In germline, CDR1 is MNHNS, CDR2 SASEGT. Germline trimming cut 5 bases from V and 7 bases from J; bases unmatched to any gene: 7. The CDR3 has 15 residues.

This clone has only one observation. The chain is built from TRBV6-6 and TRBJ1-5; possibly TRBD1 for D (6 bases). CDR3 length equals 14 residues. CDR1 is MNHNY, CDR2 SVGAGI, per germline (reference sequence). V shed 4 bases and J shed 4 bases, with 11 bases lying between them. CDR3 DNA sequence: TGTGCCAGCAGTTTTGACAGGAGAAATCAGCCCCAGCATTTT. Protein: CASSFDRRNQPQHF.

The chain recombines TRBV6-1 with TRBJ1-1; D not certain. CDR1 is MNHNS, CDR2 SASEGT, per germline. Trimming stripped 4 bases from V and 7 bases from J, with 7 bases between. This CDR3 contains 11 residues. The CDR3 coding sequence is TGTGCCAGCAGTGGATGGAGTGAAGCTTTCTTT. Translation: CASSGWSEAFF.

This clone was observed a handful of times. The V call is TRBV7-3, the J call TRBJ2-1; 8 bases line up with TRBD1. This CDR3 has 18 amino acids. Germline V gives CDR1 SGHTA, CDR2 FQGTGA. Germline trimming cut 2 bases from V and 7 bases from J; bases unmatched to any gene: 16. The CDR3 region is CASSLYALGVTGENEQFF. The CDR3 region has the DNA TGTGCCAGCAGCTTATATGCCCTCGGGGTGACAGGGGAGAATGAGCAGTTCTTC.

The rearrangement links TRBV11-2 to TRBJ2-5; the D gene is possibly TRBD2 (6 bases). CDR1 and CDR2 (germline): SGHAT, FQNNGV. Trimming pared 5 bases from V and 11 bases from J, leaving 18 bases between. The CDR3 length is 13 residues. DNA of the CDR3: TGTGCCAGCAGCCCTAACCGGGACTGGGAGCAGTACTTC. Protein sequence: CASSPNRDWEQYF.

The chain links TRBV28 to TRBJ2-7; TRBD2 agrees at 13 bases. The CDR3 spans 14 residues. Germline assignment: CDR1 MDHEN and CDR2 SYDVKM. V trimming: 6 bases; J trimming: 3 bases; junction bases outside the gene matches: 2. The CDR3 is CASRGLAGVYEQYF. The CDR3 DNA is TGTGCCAGCAGAGGACTAGCGGGAGTCTACGAGCAGTACTTC.

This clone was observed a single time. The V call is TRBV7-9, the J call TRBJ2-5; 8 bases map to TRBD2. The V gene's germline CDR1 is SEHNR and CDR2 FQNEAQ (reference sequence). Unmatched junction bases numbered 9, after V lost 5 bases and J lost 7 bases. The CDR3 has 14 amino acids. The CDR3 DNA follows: TGTGCCAGCAGCATGACGCCGGGACTAGGGACCCAGTACTTC. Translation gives CASSMTPGLGTQYF.

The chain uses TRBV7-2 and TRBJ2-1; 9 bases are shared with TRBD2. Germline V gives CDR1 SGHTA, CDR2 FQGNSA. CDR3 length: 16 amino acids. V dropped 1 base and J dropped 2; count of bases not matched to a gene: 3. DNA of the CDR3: TGTGCCAGCAGCTTAGGTGGCGGGGGGGCCTACAATGAGCAGTTCTTC. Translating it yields CASSLGGGGAYNEQFF.

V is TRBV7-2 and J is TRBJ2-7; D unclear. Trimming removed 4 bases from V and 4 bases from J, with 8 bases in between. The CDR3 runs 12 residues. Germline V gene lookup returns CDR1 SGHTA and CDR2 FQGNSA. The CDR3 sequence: CASSSYGYEQYF. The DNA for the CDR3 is TGTGCCAGCAGCTCGTACGGTTACGAGCAGTACTTC.

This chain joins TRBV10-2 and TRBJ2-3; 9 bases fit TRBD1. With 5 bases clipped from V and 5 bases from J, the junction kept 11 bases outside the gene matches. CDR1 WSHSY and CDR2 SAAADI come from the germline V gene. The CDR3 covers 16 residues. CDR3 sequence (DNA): TGCGCCAGCAGTATATCCTACAGGGGGCAGGTAGATACGCAGTATTTT. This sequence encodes CASSISYRGQVDTQYF.

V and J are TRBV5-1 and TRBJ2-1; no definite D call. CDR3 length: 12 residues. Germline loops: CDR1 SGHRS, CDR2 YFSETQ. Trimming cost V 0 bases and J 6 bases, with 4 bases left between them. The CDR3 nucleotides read TGCGCCAGCAGCTTGGCCGGCAATGAGCAGTTCTTC. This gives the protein CASSLAGNEQFF.

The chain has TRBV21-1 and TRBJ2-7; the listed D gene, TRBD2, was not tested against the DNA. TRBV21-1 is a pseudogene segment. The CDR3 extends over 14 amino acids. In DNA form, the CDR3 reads TGTGCCAGCAGCCCCGACCGACCGGGAGAAGAGCAGTACTTC. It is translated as CASSPDRPGEEQYF.

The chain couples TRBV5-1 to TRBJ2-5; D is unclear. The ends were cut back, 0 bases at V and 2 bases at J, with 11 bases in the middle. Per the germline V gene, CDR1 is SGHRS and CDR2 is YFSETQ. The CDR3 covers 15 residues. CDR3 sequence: CASSLAVVSQETQYF. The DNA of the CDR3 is TGCGCCAGCAGCTTGGCCGTGGTGAGTCAAGAGACCCAGTACTTC.

The CDR3 is CASSELASGSGEQYF. CDR3 nucleotide sequence: TGCGCCAGCAGTGAGTTGGCTAGCGGGAGCGGCGAGCAGTACTTC. The chain carries TRBV10-2 and TRBJ2-7, with TRBD2 matching 10 bases. The CDR3 extends over 15 amino acids. Germline values: CDR1 WSHSY, CDR2 SAAADI. V gave up 1 base and J gave up 6 bases; unmatched junction bases: 6.

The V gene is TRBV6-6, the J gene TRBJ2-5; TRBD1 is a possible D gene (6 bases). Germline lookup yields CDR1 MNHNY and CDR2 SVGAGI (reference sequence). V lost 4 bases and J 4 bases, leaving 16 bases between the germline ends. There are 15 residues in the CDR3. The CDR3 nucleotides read TGTGCCAGCAGTTCCAACCAGGGGCTTGGAGAGACCCAGTACTTC. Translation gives CASSSNQGLGETQYF.